These 32 T cell receptor beta chains were all obtained from the same sample, sequenced in a study of blood T cell repertoires in COVID-19. Produced via immunoSEQ multiplex PCR; TCRdb's table is partial and in-frame only. The table records roughly 170,000 clones, roughly 90% of them present only once. Sequencing used peripheral blood. These receptors all come from a man aged 55 to 70 with acute or convalescent COVID-19.

The chain joins TRBV12-3 or TRBV12-4 to TRBJ2-1; tentative D call: TRBD2 (5 bases). The CDR3 totals 12 residues. The V and J ends lost 7 bases and 8 bases respectively, with 12 bases between them. CDR3 nucleotides: TGTGCCAGCACCCTTCGGGGATATGAGCAGTTCTTC. As protein: CASTLRGYEQFF.

The V gene is TRBV5-1, the J gene TRBJ1-1, with TRBD1 matching over 9 bases. Trimming cost V 5 bases and J 2 bases; bases outside gene matches: 4. This CDR3 is 14 amino acids long. Germline V gives CDR1 SGHRS, CDR2 YFSETQ. CDR3 in DNA: TGCGCCAGCAGTAAGGGACAGGGTAACACTGAAGCTTTCTTT. Protein product: CASSKGQGNTEAFF.

In DNA, the CDR3 is TGCGCCAGCAGCCAAGATTACGCGGGAAACTATGGCTACACCTTC. It is translated as CASSQDYAGNYGYTF. The chain recombines TRBV4-1 with TRBJ1-2; no definite D call. The CDR3 spans 15 residues. CDR1 MGHRA and CDR2 YSYEKL come from the germline V gene. V was trimmed by 0 bases and J by 2 bases, leaving 10 bases between them.

The chain recombines TRBV27 with TRBJ1-2; 7 bases are a match to TRBD1. Germline assignment: CDR1 MNHEY and CDR2 SMNVEV (reference sequence). This CDR3 contains 15 residues. V was clipped by 2 bases and J by 8 bases; unmatched bases: 11. The CDR3 DNA reads TGTGCCAGCAGTTTAAACGCAGGGGGGATTGACGGCTACACCTTC. Translated, it gives CASSLNAGGIDGYTF.

The chain is built from TRBV6-5 and TRBJ1-4; 9 nucleotides align to TRBD1. Germline V lookup: CDR1 MNHEY, CDR2 SVGAGI. After removal of 7 bases from V and 8 bases from J, the junction contained 8 bases not matched to a gene. The CDR3 totals 14 residues. CDR3 residues: CASISDRGVEKLFF. For the CDR3, the DNA is TGTGCCAGCATTTCCGACAGGGGGGTAGAAAAACTGTTTTTT.

The V and J genes are TRBV2 and TRBJ2-5; D not certain. The V gene lost 8 bases and the J gene lost 1 base, with 11 bases spanning the gap. There are 13 residues in the CDR3. CDR1 SNHLY and CDR2 FYNNEI come from the germline V gene. The CDR3 reads CASLAALQETQYF. In DNA, the CDR3 is TGTGCCAGCTTGGCTGCCCTCCAAGAGACCCAGTACTTC.

The chain joins TRBV5-1 to TRBJ1-6; D perhaps matches TRBD1 (6 bases). The CDR3 length is 14 residues. CDR1 is SGHRS and CDR2 is YFSETQ in the germline V gene. The germline V and J ends were trimmed by 3 bases and 10 bases, with 14 bases remaining between them. CDR3 in DNA: TGCGCCAGCAGCTCCGGACAGAGGGGCTCACCCCTCCACTTT. It yields the protein CASSSGQRGSPLHF. Full variable domain (missing parts from reference TRBV5-1 and TRBJ1-6): KAGVTQTPRYLIKTRGQQVTLSCSPISGHRSVSWYQQTPGQGLQFLFEYFSETQRNKGNFPGRFSGRQFSNSRSEMNVSTLELGDSALYLCASSSGQRGSPLHFGNGTRLTVT.

This clone was seen once. The V and J genes are TRBV3-1 (or the pseudogene TRBV3-2) and TRBJ2-5; 10 positions agree with TRBD2. The V and J ends lost 4 bases and 5 bases, in that order; junction bases with no gene match: 16. The CDR3 has 18 amino acids. The germline V gene encodes CDR1 LGHDT and CDR2 YNNKEL (reference sequence). CDR3 sequence (DNA): TGTGCCAGCAGCCCGGGAATCGGGACTAGCGCGTTCAGCGAGACCCAGTACTTC. It yields the protein CASSPGIGTSAFSETQYF.

The chain has TRBV5-1 and TRBJ2-7, with 12 bases matching TRBD1. Trimming removed 3 bases from V and 5 bases from J; junction bases left unmatched: 3. The CDR3 is made up of 14 amino acids. Germline CDR1 reads SGHRS; CDR2 reads YFSETQ. The CDR3 here is CASSSGTGGDEQYF. As DNA, the CDR3 is TGCGCCAGCAGCTCCGGGACAGGGGGCGACGAGCAGTACTTC.

The chain combines TRBV11-3 with TRBJ2-5, with D possibly matching TRBD1 (6 bases). The germline CDR1 and CDR2 sequences are SGHNT and YENEEA. The CDR3 is 14 residues long. Trimming removed 1 base at V and 6 bases at J, with 12 bases between. The CDR3 reads CASSLVQGGQTQYF. The CDR3 bases are TGTGCCAGCAGCTTAGTACAGGGCGGTCAGACCCAGTACTTC.

In regard to this clone: One end of the junction fails to match germline, which may point to a read error. The V call is TRBV11-2, the J call TRBJ2-1; D is ambiguous. Germline values: CDR1 SGHAT, CDR2 FQNNGV. CDR3 length: 13 amino acids. The CDR3 DNA follows: TGTGCCAGCAGCTTGTACTCCAACAATGAGCAGTTCTTC. Amino acid sequence: CASSLYSNNEQFF.

The V gene is TRBV19, the J gene TRBJ1-2; D gene uncertain. The V end lost 5 bases, the J end lost 3 bases, and 10 bases lay between the germline ends. Germline V gene lookup returns CDR1 LNHDA and CDR2 SQIVND (reference sequence). CDR3 length: 13 amino acids. CDR3 amino acids: CASSPWEDYGYTF. In nucleotides, the CDR3 is TGTGCCAGTAGTCCTTGGGAGGACTATGGCTACACCTTC.

This sequence joins TRBV6-1 and TRBJ2-3, with a tentative D call TRBD2 (7 bases). The CDR3 extends over 14 amino acids. V was cut by 3 bases and J by 4 bases, with 11 bases left in between. Germline-derived CDR1 and CDR2 are MNHNS and SASEGT. Here the CDR3 DNA reads TGTGCCAGCAGTGAGGGGGGGGGCCCAGATACGCAGTATTTT. Translation gives CASSEGGGPDTQYF.

The J gene is TRBJ2-2, the V gene TRBV6-6, with 7 bases matching TRBD2. Per the germline V gene, CDR1 is MNHNY and CDR2 is SVGAGI (reference sequence). The V and J ends lost 5 bases and 4 bases, in that order; junction bases with no gene match: 4. The CDR3 runs to 14 residues. The CDR3 reads CASSSGTGTGELFF. CDR3 bases: TGTGCCAGCAGTAGCGGGACGGGCACCGGGGAGCTGTTTTTT.

This rearrangement joins TRBV7-3 to TRBJ2-2; 7 bases fit TRBD2. Looked up from germline, CDR1 is SGHTA and CDR2 is FQGTGA. The length of the CDR3 is 14 residues. V was clipped by 4 bases and J by 6 bases; unmatched bases: 5. The CDR3 region is CASSSVAGAGELFF. The CDR3 region has the DNA TGTGCCAGCAGCTCCGTGGCGGGAGCCGGGGAGCTGTTTTTT.

This clone was counted between two and nine times. The chain is built from TRBV6-1 and TRBJ1-2, with 9 bases fitting TRBD1. This CDR3 comprises 15 residues. The trim removed 3 bases at V and 4 bases at J, leaving 6 bases unmatched. Germline V lookup: CDR1 MNHNS, CDR2 SASEGT. CDR3 DNA: TGTGCCAGCAGTGAGATGACAGGGGGATCCTATGGCTACACCTTC. Its protein is CASSEMTGGSYGYTF.

This clone occurred once. The rearrangement uses TRBV28 and TRBJ2-6; 9 bases line up with TRBD1. This CDR3 is 18 amino acids long. With 4 bases clipped from V and 1 base from J, the junction kept 8 bases outside the gene matches. Germline lookup yields CDR1 MDHEN and CDR2 SYDVKM. CDR3 residues: CASSWGQGKVSGANVLTF. Written as DNA, the CDR3 is TGTGCCAGCAGTTGGGGACAGGGAAAAGTGTCTGGGGCCAACGTCCTGACTTTC. Variable domain in full (rest from reference TRBV28 and TRBJ2-6): DVKVTQSSRYLVKRTGEKVFLECVQDMDHENMFWYRQDPGLGLRLIYFSYDVKMKEKGDIPEGYSVSREKKERFSLILESASTNQTSMYLCASSWGQGKVSGANVLTFGAGSRLTVL.

The J gene is TRBJ1-2, the V gene TRBV5-1; the D is unclear. The CDR3 totals 14 residues. Per germline, CDR1 SGHRS and CDR2 YFSETQ. Trimming pared 4 bases from V and 1 base from J, leaving 11 bases between. The CDR3 DNA reads TGCGCCAGCAGCATGATGGGCATTAACTATGGCTACACCTTC. It is translated as CASSMMGINYGYTF.

This clone appeared a single time. The V gene is TRBV27, the J gene TRBJ1-6; TRBD1 matches at 8 bases. This CDR3 contains 17 residues. Looked up from germline, CDR1 is MNHEY and CDR2 is SMNVEV (reference sequence). With V trimmed by 1 base and J by 7 bases, 9 bases remained unmatched. Here the CDR3 reads CASSLLGQDTSNSPLHF. CDR3 bases: TGTGCCAGCAGTTTATTGGGACAGGACACTTCAAATTCACCCCTCCACTTT.

The chain uses TRBV5-1 and TRBJ2-1, with 7 bases matching TRBD2. The trim removed 7 bases at V and 2 bases at J, leaving 9 bases unmatched. Germline V gene sequence: CDR1 SGHRS, CDR2 YFSETQ. This CDR3 region has 15 residues. CDR3 loop: CASSRGDVPYNEQFF. For the CDR3, the DNA is TGCGCCAGCTCCCGGGGGGATGTGCCCTACAATGAGCAGTTCTTC.

The chain combines TRBV7-2 with TRBJ2-7; 8 positions match TRBD1. V dropped 0 bases and J dropped 2; count of bases not matched to a gene: 3. The germline CDR1 and CDR2 sequences are SGHTA and FQGNSA. The CDR3 extends over 15 amino acids. The CDR3 DNA sequence: TGTGCCAGCAGCTTAGCCAGGGGGCCTACCTACGAGCAGTACTTC. The encoded protein is CASSLARGPTYEQYF.

The chain carries TRBV7-2 and TRBJ1-1; D perhaps matches TRBD1 (6 bases). This CDR3 region has 13 residues. Trimming removed 5 bases at V and 7 bases at J, with 14 bases between. Germline CDR1 is SGHTA and CDR2 is FQGNSA. The CDR3 sequence is CASSTRGEVEAFF. In DNA form, the CDR3 reads TGTGCCAGCAGCACCAGGGGAGAGGTTGAAGCTTTCTTT. Full variable domain (missing parts from reference TRBV7-2 and TRBJ1-1): GAGVSQSPSNKVTEKGKDVELRCDPISGHTALYWYRQSLGQGLEFLIYFQGNSAPDKSGLPSDRFSAERTGGSVSTLTIQRTQQEDSAVYLCASSTRGEVEAFFGQGTRLTVV.

On this clone: This CDR3 is also generated by other DNA sequences in the sample. The V call is TRBV5-6, the J call TRBJ2-2; 7 bases agree with TRBD1. This CDR3 spans 14 amino acids. With 0 bases clipped from V and 4 bases from J, the junction kept 0 bases outside the gene matches. Germline CDR1 and CDR2: SGHDT and YYEEEE. CDR3: CASSLGQGTGELFF. CDR3 DNA sequence: TGTGCCAGCAGCTTGGGACAGGGCACCGGGGAGCTGTTTTTT.

The chain couples TRBV7-2 to TRBJ2-1; 7 bases line up with TRBD1. The length of the CDR3 is 17 residues. Trimming cost V 5 bases and J 4 bases; bases outside gene matches: 14. Germline V gene sequence: CDR1 SGHTA, CDR2 FQGNSA. The CDR3, as DNA: TGTGCCAGCAGCATTACCTACGGGACAGTGAAATACAATGAGCAGTTCTTC. Protein sequence: CASSITYGTVKYNEQFF. Variable domain in full (rest from reference TRBV7-2 and TRBJ2-1): GAGVSQSPSNKVTEKGKDVELRCDPISGHTALYWYRQSLGQGLEFLIYFQGNSAPDKSGLPSDRFSAERTGGSVSTLTIQRTQQEDSAVYLCASSITYGTVKYNEQFFGPGTRLTVL.

For this clone: Other DNA sequences of this sample code for an identical CDR3. The chain has TRBV11-3 and TRBJ2-7, with 11 bases that match TRBD2. This CDR3 spans 14 amino acids. Germline values: CDR1 SGHNT, CDR2 YENEEA. Trimming cost V 5 bases and J 3 bases; bases outside gene matches: 3. The CDR3 nucleotides read TGTGCCAGCAGCCCCCTAGCGGGAGGCTACGAGCAGTACTTC. Its translation: CASSPLAGGYEQYF.

Only a few counts were recorded for this clone. The chain links TRBV6-4 to TRBJ2-2, with 9 bases identical to TRBD1. Germline V gene lookup returns CDR1 MRHNA and CDR2 SNTAGT. This CDR3 region has 17 residues. With V trimmed by 1 base and J by 3 bases, 6 bases remained unmatched. CDR3 residues: CASSDYNRGRDTGELFF. The CDR3 nucleotides read TGTGCCAGCAGTGACTACAACAGGGGGCGCGACACCGGGGAGCTGTTTTTT.

The chain links TRBV6-5 to TRBJ1-3, with D hard to call. The V gene lost 7 bases and the J gene lost 0 bases, with 13 bases spanning the gap. CDR3 length: 15 amino acids. The germline V gene has CDR1 MNHEY and CDR2 SVGAGI. CDR3 residues: CASIWQAYSGNTIYF. The CDR3 bases are TGTGCCAGCATCTGGCAGGCGTACTCTGGAAACACCATATATTTT.

The CDR3 bases are TGTGCCAGCAGCTTAGCCGGGACAGGGAATGAAAAACTGTTTTTT. Translation: CASSLAGTGNEKLFF. The rearrangement joins TRBV11-3 to TRBJ1-4; 9 bases match TRBD1. The ends lost 1 base at V and 5 bases at J; junction bases unmatched: 2. The CDR3 runs to 15 residues. Germline CDR1 and CDR2: SGHNT and YENEEA.

V is TRBV18 and J is TRBJ1-5; D is unclear. Germline assignment: CDR1 KGHSH and CDR2 LQKENI. This CDR3 contains 14 residues. Trimming took 3 bases from V and 3 from J, leaving 9 bases between them. The CDR3 coding sequence is TGTGCCAGCTCACCGGCGGCAGCCAATCAGCCCCAGCATTTT. The encoded protein is CASSPAAANQPQHF. Using reference TRBV18 and TRBJ1-5 for the parts outside the CDR3, the full variable domain is NAGVMQNPRHLVRRRGQEARLRCSPMKGHSHVYWYRQLPEEGLKFMVYLQKENIIDESGMPKERFSAEFPKEGPSILRIQQVVRGDSAAYFCASSPAAANQPQHFGDGTRLSIL.

The genes are TRBV5-1 and TRBJ2-4; a possible D gene is TRBD1 (6 bases). Germline values: CDR1 SGHRS, CDR2 YFSETQ. V lost 7 bases, J lost 5 bases, and 16 bases lay in between. The CDR3 has 14 residues. In DNA, the CDR3 is TGCGCCAGCTGCTGGGGACAACCCGAAAACATTCAGTACTTC. It is translated as CASCWGQPENIQYF.

The chain joins TRBV9 to TRBJ1-4; D is unclear. Looked up from germline, CDR1 is SGDLS and CDR2 is YYNGEE. The CDR3 consists of 17 residues. The germline V and J ends were trimmed by 4 bases and 4 bases, with 20 bases remaining between them. The CDR3 nucleotides are TGTGCCAGCAGCACCAGCCCGCTTCTGACTGGTAATGAAAAACTGTTTTTT. Amino acid sequence: CASSTSPLLTGNEKLFF. Full variable domain (rest looked up from reference TRBV9 and TRBJ1-4): DSGVTQTPKHLITATGQRVTLRCSPRSGDLSVYWYQQSLDQGLQFLIQYYNGEERAKGNILERFSAQQFPDLHSELNLSSLELGDSALYFCASSTSPLLTGNEKLFFGSGTQLSVL.

This clone was detected only a few times. This chain joins TRBV5-5 and TRBJ1-4; 8 positions match TRBD1. The V segment lost 4 bases and the J segment 7 bases; nucleotides outside the gene matches: 3. CDR3 length: 13 residues. Germline-derived CDR1 and CDR2 are SGHKS and YYEKEE (reference sequence). Here the CDR3 reads CASSAGTGEKLFF. In DNA form, the CDR3 reads TGTGCCAGCAGCGCCGGGACAGGTGAAAAACTGTTTTTT. The full variable domain, rest sourced from reference TRBV5-5 and TRBJ1-4, is DAGVTQSPTHLIKTRGQQVTLRCSPISGHKSVSWYQQVLGQGPQFIFQYYEKEERGRGNFPDRFSARQFPNYSSELNVNALLLGDSALYLCASSAGTGEKLFFGSGTQLSVL.